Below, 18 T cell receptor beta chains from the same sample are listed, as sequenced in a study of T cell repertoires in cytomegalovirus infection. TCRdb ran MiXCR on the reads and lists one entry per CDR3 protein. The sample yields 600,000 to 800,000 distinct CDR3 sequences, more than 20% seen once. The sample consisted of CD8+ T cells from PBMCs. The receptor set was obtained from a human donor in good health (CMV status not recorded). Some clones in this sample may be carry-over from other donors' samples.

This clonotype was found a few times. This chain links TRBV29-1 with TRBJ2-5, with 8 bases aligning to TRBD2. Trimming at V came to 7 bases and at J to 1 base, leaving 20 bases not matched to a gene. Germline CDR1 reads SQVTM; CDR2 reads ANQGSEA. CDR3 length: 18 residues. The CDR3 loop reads CSAEGMMGRGGGQETQYF. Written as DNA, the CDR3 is TGCAGCGCCGAGGGGATGATGGGTCGGGGGGGCGGCCAAGAGACCCAGTACTTC. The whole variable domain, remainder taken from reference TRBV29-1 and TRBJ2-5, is SAVISQKPSRDICQRGTSLTIQCQVDSQVTMMFWYRQQPGQSLTLIATANQGSEATYESGFVIDKFPISRPNLTFSTLTVSNMSPEDSSIYLCSAEGMMGRGGGQETQYFGPGTRLLVL.

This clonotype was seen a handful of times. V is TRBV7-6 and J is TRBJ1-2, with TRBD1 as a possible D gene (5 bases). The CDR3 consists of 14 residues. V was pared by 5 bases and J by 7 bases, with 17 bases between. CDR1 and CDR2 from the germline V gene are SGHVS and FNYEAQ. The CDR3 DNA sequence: TGTGCCAGCAGCCCCAGGGACCCTTCGGCTGGCTACACCTTC. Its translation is CASSPRDPSAGYTF.

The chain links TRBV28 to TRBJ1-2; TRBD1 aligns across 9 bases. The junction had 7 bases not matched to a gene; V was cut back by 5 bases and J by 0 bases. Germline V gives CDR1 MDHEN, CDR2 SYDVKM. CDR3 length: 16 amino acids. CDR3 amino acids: CASSQGQGRTNYGYTF. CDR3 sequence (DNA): TGTGCCAGCAGTCAGGGACAGGGTCGGACTAACTATGGCTACACCTTC.

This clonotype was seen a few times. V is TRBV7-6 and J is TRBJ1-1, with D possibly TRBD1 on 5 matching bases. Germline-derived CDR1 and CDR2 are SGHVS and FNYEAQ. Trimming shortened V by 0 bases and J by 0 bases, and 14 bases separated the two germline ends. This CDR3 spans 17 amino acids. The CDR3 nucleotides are TGTGCCAGCAGCTTAGCTCTGGGGCTCGGCGTGAACACTGAAGCTTTCTTT. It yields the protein CASSLALGLGVNTEAFF.

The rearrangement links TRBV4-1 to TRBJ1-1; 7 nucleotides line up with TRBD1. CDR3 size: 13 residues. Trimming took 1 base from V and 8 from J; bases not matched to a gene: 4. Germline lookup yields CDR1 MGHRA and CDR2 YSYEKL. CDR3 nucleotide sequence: TGCGCCAGCAGCCAAGGACTGACAGGGGAAGCTTTCTTT. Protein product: CASSQGLTGEAFF.

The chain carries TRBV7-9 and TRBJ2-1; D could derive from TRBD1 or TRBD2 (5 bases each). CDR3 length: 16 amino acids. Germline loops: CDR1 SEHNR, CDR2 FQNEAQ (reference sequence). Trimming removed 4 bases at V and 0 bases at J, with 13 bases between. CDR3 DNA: TGTGCCAGCAGCTCCACTGAGGGGCTCTCCTACAATGAGCAGTTCTTC. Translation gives CASSSTEGLSYNEQFF.

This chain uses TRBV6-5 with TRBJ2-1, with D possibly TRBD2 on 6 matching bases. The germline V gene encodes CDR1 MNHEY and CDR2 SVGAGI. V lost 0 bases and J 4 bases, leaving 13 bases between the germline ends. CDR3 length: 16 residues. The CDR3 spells CASSYSGQRAYNEQFF. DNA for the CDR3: TGTGCCAGCAGTTACTCCGGGCAGCGGGCTTACAATGAGCAGTTCTTC.

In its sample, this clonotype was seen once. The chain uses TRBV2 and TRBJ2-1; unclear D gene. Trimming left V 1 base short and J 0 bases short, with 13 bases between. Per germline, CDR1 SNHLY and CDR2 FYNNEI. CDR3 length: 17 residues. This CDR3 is CASSEVAATYSYNEQFF. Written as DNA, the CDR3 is TGTGCCAGCAGTGAAGTGGCGGCCACCTACTCCTACAATGAGCAGTTCTTC.

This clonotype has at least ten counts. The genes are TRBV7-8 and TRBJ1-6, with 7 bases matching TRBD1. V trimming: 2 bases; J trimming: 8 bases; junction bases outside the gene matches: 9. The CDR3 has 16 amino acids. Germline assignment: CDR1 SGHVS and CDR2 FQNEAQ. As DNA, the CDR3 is TGTGCCAGCAGCTTATCCGGACAGGTTAATGATTCACCCCTCCACTTT. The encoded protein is CASSLSGQVNDSPLHF.

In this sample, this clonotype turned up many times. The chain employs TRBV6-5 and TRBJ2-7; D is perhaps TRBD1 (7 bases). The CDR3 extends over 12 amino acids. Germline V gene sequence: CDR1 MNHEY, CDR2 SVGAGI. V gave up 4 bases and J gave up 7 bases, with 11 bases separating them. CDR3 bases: TGTGCCAGCAGTTCCAGGGGGGAAGAGCAGTACTTC. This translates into CASSSRGEEQYF.

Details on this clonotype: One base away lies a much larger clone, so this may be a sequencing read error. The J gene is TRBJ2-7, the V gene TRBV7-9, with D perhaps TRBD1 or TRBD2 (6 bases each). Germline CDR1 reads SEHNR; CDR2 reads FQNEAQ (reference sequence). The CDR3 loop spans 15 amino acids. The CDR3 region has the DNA TGTGCCAACAGCTCACCAACTGGGGGGCCTCACGAGCAGTACGTC. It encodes CANSSPTGGPHEQYV.

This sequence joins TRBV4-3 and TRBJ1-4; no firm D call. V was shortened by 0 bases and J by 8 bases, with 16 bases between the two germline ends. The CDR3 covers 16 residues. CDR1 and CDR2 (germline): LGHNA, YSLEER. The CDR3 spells CASSQDTGVVGEKLFF. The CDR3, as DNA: TGCGCCAGCAGCCAAGATACCGGGGTTGTGGGAGAAAAACTGTTTTTT.

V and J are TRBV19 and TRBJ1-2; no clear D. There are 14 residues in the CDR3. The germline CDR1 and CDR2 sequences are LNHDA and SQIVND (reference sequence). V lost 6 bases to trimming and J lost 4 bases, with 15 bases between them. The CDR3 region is CASRITTERYGYTF. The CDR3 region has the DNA TGTGCCAGTAGAATAACTACAGAACGCTATGGCTACACCTTC.

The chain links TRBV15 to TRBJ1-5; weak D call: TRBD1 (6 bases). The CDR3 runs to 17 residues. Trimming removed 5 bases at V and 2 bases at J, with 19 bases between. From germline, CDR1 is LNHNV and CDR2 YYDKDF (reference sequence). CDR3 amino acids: CATSGRPGDTGNQPQHF. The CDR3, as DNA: TGTGCCACCAGCGGTCGCCCAGGGGATACTGGCAATCAGCCCCAGCATTTT.

CDR3 DNA: TGTGCCACCCTAGGGGACGGTCATACGCAGTATTTT. This encodes CATLGDGHTQYF. This rearrangement joins TRBV9 to TRBJ2-3; either TRBD1 or TRBD2 may supply D (5 bases each). CDR1 SGDLS and CDR2 YYNGEE come from the germline V gene. The ends were cut back, 9 bases at V and 7 bases at J, with 15 bases in the middle. The CDR3 runs 12 residues. The full variable domain, rest sourced from reference TRBV9 and TRBJ2-3, is DSGVTQTPKHLITATGQRVTLRCSPRSGDLSVYWYQQSLDQGLQFLIQYYNGEERAKGNILERFSAQQFPDLHSELNLSSLELGDSALYFCATLGDGHTQYFGPGTRLTVL.

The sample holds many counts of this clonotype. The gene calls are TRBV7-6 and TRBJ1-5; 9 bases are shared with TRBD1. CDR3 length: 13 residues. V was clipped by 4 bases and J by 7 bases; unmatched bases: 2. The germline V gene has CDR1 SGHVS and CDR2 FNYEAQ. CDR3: CASSSTGGQPQHF. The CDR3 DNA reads TGTGCCAGCAGCTCTACAGGGGGCCAGCCCCAGCATTTT.

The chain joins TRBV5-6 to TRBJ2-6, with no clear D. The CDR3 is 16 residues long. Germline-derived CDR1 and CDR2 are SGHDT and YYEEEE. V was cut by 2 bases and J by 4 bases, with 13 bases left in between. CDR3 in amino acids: CASSFLGPTGANVLTF. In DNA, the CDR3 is TGTGCCAGCAGCTTCCTTGGCCCGACCGGGGCCAACGTCCTGACTTTC.

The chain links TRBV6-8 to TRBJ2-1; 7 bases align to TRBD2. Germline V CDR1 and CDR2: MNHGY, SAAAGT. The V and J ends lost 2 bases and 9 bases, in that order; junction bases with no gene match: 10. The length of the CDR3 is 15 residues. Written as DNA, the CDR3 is TGTGCCAGCAGTTACGCGAGTGGGAGGGTCAGTGAGCAGTTCTTC. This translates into CASSYASGRVSEQFF.